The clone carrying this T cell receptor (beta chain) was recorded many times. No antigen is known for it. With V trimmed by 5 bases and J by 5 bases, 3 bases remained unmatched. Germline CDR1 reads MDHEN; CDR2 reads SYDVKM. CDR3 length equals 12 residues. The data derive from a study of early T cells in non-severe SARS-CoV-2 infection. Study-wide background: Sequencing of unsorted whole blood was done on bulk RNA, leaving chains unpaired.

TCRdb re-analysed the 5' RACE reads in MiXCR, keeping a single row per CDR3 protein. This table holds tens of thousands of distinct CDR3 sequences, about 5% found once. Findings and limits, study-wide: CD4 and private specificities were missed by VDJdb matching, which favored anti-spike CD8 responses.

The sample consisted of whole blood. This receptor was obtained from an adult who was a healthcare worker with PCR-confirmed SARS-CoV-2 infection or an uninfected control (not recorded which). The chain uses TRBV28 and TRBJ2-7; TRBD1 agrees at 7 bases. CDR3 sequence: CASSVQGDEQYF. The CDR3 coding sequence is TGTGCCAGCAGTGTGCAGGGGGACGAGCAGTACTTC.